This T cell receptor (beta chain) was recovered during a study of OX40 agonist ivuxolimab in advanced cancers. About the investigation overall: Ivuxolimab was a fully human IgG2 agonistic monoclonal antibody targeting the costimulatory receptor OX40 (CD134). Prior anti-PD-1, anti-PD-L1 or anti-CTLA-4 therapy was permitted, and about 40% of dose-escalation patients had received checkpoint inhibitors. In the dose-escalation cohort, 75% to 85% of patients were male, and the mean age was roughly 56 years with a range of roughly 23 to 79. Of the approximately 50 dose-escalation patients, hepatocellular carcinoma was present in around 20, melanoma in around 15, renal cell carcinoma in 9 and head and neck cancer in 9. Intravenous ivuxolimab was administered to patients every 2 weeks at six dose levels: 0.01, 0.1, 0.3, 1.5, 3 and 10 mg/kg. Peripheral TCRbeta sequencing was intended to test whether TCR sequence diversity was altered and clonal T-cell expansion was caused by ivuxolimab. The paper covers the monotherapy dose-escalation part of the phase I ivuxolimab trial, which included N ≈ 50 patients. Partial responses were achieved by three dose-escalation patients, of whom one had hepatocellular carcinoma and two had cutaneous melanoma. Here is what the overall study found, with its caveats: After ivuxolimab, CD8+ T cells had more expanded clones than CD4+ T cells on average. At doses of 0.1 to 3.0 mg/kg, clonal expansion of both CD4+ and CD8+ blood T cells was observed from baseline to week 6. In the 0.1-3.0 mg/kg groups, partial responders were among the patients with the lowest normalized peripheral clonal expansion, particularly in CD8+ T cells. Low levels of normalized T-cell clonal expansion were also shown by some nonresponding patients. Which antigens the clonally expanded peripheral T cells were specific for was not determined.

Patients with autoimmune disease history or receiving systemic immunosuppression were excluded from the trial. Peripheral blood for TCR sequencing was drawn from every dose cohort at baseline, at cycle 4 day 1 and at cycle 7 day 1. Samples came from an open-label, multicenter, first-in-human phase I dose-escalation trial of ivuxolimab. Adults with locally advanced or metastatic head and neck squamous cell, hepatocellular, melanoma or renal cell carcinoma were enrolled in the trial. Before TCR sequencing, CD4+ T cells and CD8+ T cells were sorted from peripheral blood as separate populations. A remark on this clone: Its binding antigen is unknown. No base quality information exists; no much larger clone differs at one position.

Reading from cysteine to phenylalanine, the CDR3 counts 15 amino acids. The only DNA kept is the CDR3, 45 bases in frame from the first base. The germline ends are 8 bases apart after V is trimmed by 0 bases and J by 0 bases. The germline V gene yields MNHEY for CDR1 and SVGAGI for CDR2. Genomic DNA was extracted from sorted cells for sequencing of the TCRbeta CDR3 region. The immunoSEQ Assay was used to sequence the TCRbeta CDR3 regions. As stored in TCRdb, this immuneACCESS dataset retains in-frame rearrangements with V and J assigned. A fraction of the clones does not appear; measured against another copy, unresolved V genes explain less than half of the discrepancy, and the remainder lacks a known reason. Here the sample has 50,000 to 65,000 clones; 87% occur a single time. Under 0.85% of the sample belongs to the ten largest clones.

Sequenced material: CD4+ or CD8+ T cells sorted from blood, taken in a trial of the OX40 agonist ivuxolimab. The V and J genes are TRBV6-5 and TRBJ1-1; the D gene is not confidently resolved. This clonotype was obtained from an adult with an advanced solid tumor such as melanoma, head and neck, liver or kidney cancer. This receptor has the CDR3 CASSYSGVMNTEAFF. Read as DNA, the sequence is TGTGCCAGCAGTTACTCAGGCGTAATGAACACTGAAGCTTTCTTT.